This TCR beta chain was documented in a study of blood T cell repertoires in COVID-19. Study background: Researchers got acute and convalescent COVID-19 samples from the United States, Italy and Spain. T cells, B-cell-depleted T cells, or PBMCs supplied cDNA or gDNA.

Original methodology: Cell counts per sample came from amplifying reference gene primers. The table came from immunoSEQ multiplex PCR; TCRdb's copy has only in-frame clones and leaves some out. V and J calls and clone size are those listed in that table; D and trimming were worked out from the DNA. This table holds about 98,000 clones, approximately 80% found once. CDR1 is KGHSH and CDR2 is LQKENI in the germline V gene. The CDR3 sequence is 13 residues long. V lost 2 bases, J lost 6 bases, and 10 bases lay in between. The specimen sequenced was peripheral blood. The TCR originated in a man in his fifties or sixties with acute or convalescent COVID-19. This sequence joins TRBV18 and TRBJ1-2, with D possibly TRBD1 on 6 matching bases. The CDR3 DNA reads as TGTGCCAGCTCACCAGAAAGGACAGATGGCTACACCTTC. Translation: CASSPERTDGYTF.